The sequence of this TCR beta chain was determined in a study of T-cell reconstitution after alpha-beta-depleted transplantation in children. Unique molecular identifiers were built into the TCRbeta library. Using its own MiXCR run on the PCR reads, TCRdb lists one record per CDR3 protein. Counted here are approximately 300,000 distinct CDR3 sequences, 10% occurring once; the ten biggest clones make up less than 8%. This clonotype has a count of ten or more. The antigen is unknown. Findings and limits, study-wide: Surviving thymic progenitors and recipient T cells were the source of high TCRbeta diversity at day 60 in some patients.

The germline V gene encodes CDR1 SGHRS and CDR2 YFSETQ. This CDR3 region has 15 residues. Between the trimmed V and J ends, which lost 4 bases and 1 base, there was a span of 14 bases. This clonotype originated in a boy under two years old with acute myeloid leukemia, due to receive a stem cell transplant. This sample comprised PBMCs, obtained before TCRalphabeta/CD19-depleted stem cell transplant. This chain uses TRBV5-1 with TRBJ1-1; the D is unclear. Here the CDR3 DNA reads TGCGCCAGCAGCCCCGGTCAGGCAGCGAACACTGAAGCTTTCTTT. Protein product: CASSPGQAANTEAFF.